The entry that follows covers one TCR beta chain sequence. Its antigen is unknown. Profiled with immunoSEQ multiplex PCR; TCRdb holds only in-frame clones, not every one. The sample has around 65,000 clones; approximately 92% are singletons. The length of the CDR3 is 15 residues. J gave up 1 base and V 4 bases, and 3 bases lay outside the gene matches. Per germline, CDR1 SGHDN and CDR2 FVKESK. The data belong to a study of cytomegalovirus exposure and HLA in healthy donors. Study-wide results and limits: Reportedly, cytomegalovirus status was diagnosed with high sensitivity and specificity.

The rearrangement links TRBV14 to TRBJ2-1; 8 bases are shared with TRBD1. The specimen sequenced was PBMCs. This clonotype originated in a man aged 18 to 30 in good health and CMV-seropositive. This CDR3 reads CASSRRTGSYNEQFF. CDR3 bases: TGTGCCAGCAGCCGCCGGACAGGGTCCTACAATGAGCAGTTCTTC.